Below, 21 T cell receptor beta chains from the same sample are listed, as sequenced in a study of blood T cells in healthy people across ages. Through a sample-barcoded 5' primer and a J-beta primer mix, a second PCR was run for roughly 6 to 12 cycles. TCRdb ran MiXCR on the 5' RACE reads and lists one entry per CDR3 protein. The sample consists of approximately 580,000 distinct CDR3 sequences, less than 25% of them appearing once. The same data also went into a second study, on T cells of mothers and their children.

The sample taken for sequencing was blood. Receptor source: a boy aged 5-17 years in good health.

This clonotype has more than one count but fewer than ten. The junction does not match germline at one end; this may be a read error. V gene TRBV7-2 combines with J gene TRBJ2-5, with no clear D. In germline, CDR1 is SGHTA, CDR2 FQGNSA. This CDR3 region has 13 residues. CDR3: CASSLDRQTAPFF. The CDR3 nucleotides read TGTGCCAGCAGCTTAGATCGCCAAACCGCACCGTTCTTC.

This clonotype was counted many times. The rearrangement joins TRBV4-3 to TRBJ1-1; D may be TRBD1 (6 bases). Trimming shortened V by 5 bases and J by 4 bases, and 11 bases separated the two germline ends. CDR3 length equals 13 residues. The germline V gene encodes CDR1 LGHNA and CDR2 YSLEER. CDR3 amino acids: CASSRGGSTEAFF. The CDR3 DNA reads as TGCGCCAGCAGCAGGGGGGGTAGCACTGAAGCTTTCTTT.

The chain carries TRBV20-1 and TRBJ2-7; 10 positions agree with TRBD2. Germline loops: CDR1 DFQATT, CDR2 SNEGSKA (reference sequence). V trimming: 0 bases; J trimming: 3 bases; junction bases outside the gene matches: 5. The CDR3 contains 15 residues. The DNA of the CDR3 is TGCAGTGCTAGAGAGGAAGGACTAGCGGACTACGAGCAGTACTTC. It yields the protein CSAREEGLADYEQYF.

V gene TRBV6-2 or TRBV6-3 combines with J gene TRBJ2-4; unclear D gene. Germline CDR1 and CDR2: MNHEY and SVGEGT. V lost 2 bases and J 2 bases, leaving 13 bases between the germline ends. The CDR3 extends over 16 amino acids. CDR3 nucleotides: TGTGCCAGCAGTTACGGCGTCTTCTCACCCAAAAACATTCAGTACTTC. Translating it yields CASSYGVFSPKNIQYF.

This clonotype has only a few counts. The chain employs TRBV6-1 and TRBJ1-2; D gene unclear. CDR1 is MNHNS and CDR2 is SASEGT in the germline V gene. CDR3 length equals 11 residues. V gave up 7 bases and J gave up 0 bases, with 3 bases separating them. The CDR3 reads CASKTNYGYTF. DNA of the CDR3: TGTGCCAGCAAGACTAACTATGGCTACACCTTC.

This clonotype was observed a few times. V gene TRBV12-3 or TRBV12-4 combines with J gene TRBJ1-1; 10 nucleotides match TRBD1. J gave up 7 bases and V 5 bases, and 10 bases lay outside the gene matches. The CDR3 sequence is 15 residues long. The CDR3 nucleotides read TGTGCCAGCAGTATTCCGGGACAGGGGCAAGTTGAAGCTTTCTTT. As protein: CASSIPGQGQVEAFF.

V is TRBV27 and J is TRBJ2-4; D gene uncertain. The CDR3 contains 13 residues. V was clipped by 5 bases and J by 3 bases, with 8 bases between them. Germline V gives CDR1 MNHEY, CDR2 SMNVEV (reference sequence). The CDR3 nucleotides read TGTGCCAGCAGTGGTGAGCTCAAAAACATTCAGTACTTC. Translation: CASSGELKNIQYF.

V usage is TRBV18 and J usage is TRBJ2-3, with D hard to call. Germline V gene sequence: CDR1 KGHSH, CDR2 LQKENI. This CDR3 is 14 amino acids long. Deletions cut 0 bases from V and 6 bases from J, with 10 bases between. CDR3 in amino acids: CASSPPDLQDTQYF. CDR3 DNA sequence: TGTGCCAGCTCACCACCGGACCTTCAGGATACGCAGTATTTT.

This clonotype has more than one count but fewer than ten. V is TRBV12-3 or TRBV12-4 and J is TRBJ1-2; D unclear. Trimming cost V 10 bases and J 4 bases, with 16 bases left between them. The CDR3 runs to 13 residues. The CDR3 loop is CATLRWAAYGYTF. In DNA form, the CDR3 reads TGTGCCACCCTTCGCTGGGCTGCCTATGGCTACACCTTC.

The chain recombines TRBV24-1 with TRBJ2-1; D call uncertain. CDR1 KGHDR and CDR2 SFDVKD come from the germline V gene. The length of the CDR3 is 12 residues. The V gene lost 1 base and the J gene lost 9 bases, with 6 bases spanning the gap. The CDR3 loop reads CATSDFGGEQFF. CDR3 in DNA: TGTGCCACCAGTGATTTCGGTGGTGAGCAGTTCTTC.

The CDR3 DNA is TGTGCCAGCAGCCCCTATAAGGGTCAGCCCCAGCATTTT. It codes for CASSPYKGQPQHF. The chain has TRBV7-2 and TRBJ1-5; D uncertain. Trimming stripped 5 bases from V and 6 bases from J, with 11 bases between. This CDR3 is built from 13 residues. Per the germline V gene, CDR1 is SGHTA and CDR2 is FQGNSA.

This clonotype was found a few times. This chain connects TRBV6-2 or TRBV6-3 to TRBJ1-1; D might be TRBD1 (5 bases). In germline, CDR1 is MNHEY, CDR2 SVGEGT. V was clipped by 6 bases and J by 0 bases, with 8 bases between them. The CDR3 extends over 13 amino acids. CDR3 region: CASRSGVNTEAFF. CDR3 nucleotides: TGTGCCAGCAGATCGGGGGTGAACACTGAAGCTTTCTTT.

This chain uses TRBV20-1 with TRBJ2-5; D uncertain. V shed 0 bases and J shed 4 bases, with 12 bases lying between them. There are 14 residues in the CDR3. Germline CDR1 DFQATT, CDR2 SNEGSKA (reference sequence). CDR3 nucleotides: TGCAGTGCTAGAGAGCCTCATACCCCAGAGACCCAGTACTTC. This encodes CSAREPHTPETQYF.

With regard to this clonotype: At one of its ends the junction is not consistent with the germline gene, which may arise from a read error. The rearrangement uses TRBV7-9 and TRBJ1-1; 8 bases agree with TRBD1. Germline V gene lookup returns CDR1 SEHNR and CDR2 FQNEAQ (reference sequence). The CDR3 has 14 amino acids. The chain's CDR3 is CAGSQTGVITEAFF. The CDR3 nucleotides read TGTGCCGGCAGCCAGACAGGGGTAATCACTGAAGCTTTCTTT.

In its sample, this clonotype was seen a few times. The rearrangement uses TRBV28 and TRBJ2-5; 7 nucleotides align to TRBD1. The CDR3 length is 15 residues. CDR1 MDHEN and CDR2 SYDVKM come from the germline V gene. V shed 6 bases, J shed 4 bases, and the junction held 11 bases outside the gene matches. The CDR3 nucleotides read TGTGCCAGCAGCTCAGGACAGGCCGGGACAGAGACCCAGTACTTC. It codes for CASSSGQAGTETQYF.

This clonotype was found a few times. The chain carries TRBV7-2 and TRBJ1-6; possible D gene TRBD1, 5 bases. Germline V gene sequence: CDR1 SGHTA, CDR2 FQGNSA. The CDR3 is 14 amino acids. Trimming took off 1 base at V and 7 bases at J, with 8 bases between the two ends. CDR3 in amino acids: CASSLVSGNSPLHF. CDR3 DNA sequence: TGTGCCAGCAGCTTAGTTTCAGGGAATTCACCCCTCCACTTT.

The rearrangement joins TRBV28 to TRBJ1-5; perhaps TRBD1 as D (6 bases). Deletions cut 5 bases from V and 1 base from J, with 12 bases between. CDR1 is MDHEN, CDR2 SYDVKM, per germline. There are 15 residues in the CDR3. This CDR3 is CASSEDRKSNQPQHF. The CDR3 DNA sequence: TGTGCCAGCAGTGAGGACAGAAAAAGCAATCAGCCCCAGCATTTT.

With respect to this clonotype: The germline gene is not matched at one end of the junction; a read error may be the cause. The chain links TRBV6-2 or TRBV6-3 to TRBJ1-1; 12 bases align to TRBD1. The CDR3 loop spans 17 amino acids. Germline assignment: CDR1 MNHEY and CDR2 SVGEGT. The CDR3 protein is CASSYGDRGLQNPEAFF. DNA of the CDR3: TGTGCCAGCAGTTACGGGGACAGGGGGCTCCAGAACCCTGAAGCTTTCTTT.

This chain links TRBV20-1 with TRBJ1-5, with D hard to call. Trimming took 3 bases from V and 6 from J, leaving 18 bases between them. CDR1 and CDR2 from the germline V gene are DFQATT and SNEGSKA (reference sequence). CDR3 length: 15 amino acids. The CDR3 coding sequence is TGCAGTGCTAGTGGCAGCCCCTACGAGGCTCAGCCCCAGCATTTT. Translating gives CSASGSPYEAQPQHF.

The rearrangement uses TRBV4-1 and TRBJ2-3, with 13 bases fitting TRBD2. Germline loops: CDR1 MGHRA, CDR2 YSYEKL. The trim removed 0 bases at V and 2 bases at J, leaving 14 bases unmatched. The CDR3 sequence is 21 residues long. CDR3 loop: CASSQESRTSGRLTYTDTQYF. In nucleotides, the CDR3 is TGCGCCAGCAGCCAAGAGTCCCGGACTAGCGGGAGATTAACTTACACAGATACGCAGTATTTT.

The rearrangement uses TRBV24-1 and TRBJ1-6, with D unclear. The CDR3 has 14 amino acids. Trimming left V 7 bases short and J 5 bases short, with 11 bases between. The germline gives CDR1 KGHDR, CDR2 SFDVKD. CDR3 region: CATSGTGNNSPLHF. CDR3 nucleotide sequence: TGTGCCACCAGCGGCACGGGGAATAATTCACCCCTCCACTTT.